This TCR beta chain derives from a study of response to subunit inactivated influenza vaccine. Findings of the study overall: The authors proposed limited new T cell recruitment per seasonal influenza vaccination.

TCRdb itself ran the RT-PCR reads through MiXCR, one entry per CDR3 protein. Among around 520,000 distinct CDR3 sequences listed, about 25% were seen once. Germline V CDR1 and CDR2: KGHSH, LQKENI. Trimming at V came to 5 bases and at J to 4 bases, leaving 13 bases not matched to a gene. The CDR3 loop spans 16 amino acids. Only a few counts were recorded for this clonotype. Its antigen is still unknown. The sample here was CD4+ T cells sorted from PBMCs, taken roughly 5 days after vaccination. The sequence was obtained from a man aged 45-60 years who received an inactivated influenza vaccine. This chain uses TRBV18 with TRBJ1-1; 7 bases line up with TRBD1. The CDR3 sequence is CASSYTVPNRGTEAFF. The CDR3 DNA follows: TGTGCCAGCTCATACACGGTCCCAAACAGGGGCACTGAAGCTTTCTTT.